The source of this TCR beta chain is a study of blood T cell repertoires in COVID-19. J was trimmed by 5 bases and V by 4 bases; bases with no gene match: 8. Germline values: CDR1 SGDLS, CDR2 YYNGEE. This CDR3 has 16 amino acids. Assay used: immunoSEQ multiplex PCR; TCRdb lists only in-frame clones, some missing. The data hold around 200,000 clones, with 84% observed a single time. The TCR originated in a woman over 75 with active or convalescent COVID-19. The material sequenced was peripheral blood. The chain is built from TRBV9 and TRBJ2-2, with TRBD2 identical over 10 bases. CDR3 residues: CASSKPGTSVTGELFF. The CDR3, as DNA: TGTGCCAGCAGCAAACCCGGGACTAGCGTGACCGGGGAGCTGTTTTTT.